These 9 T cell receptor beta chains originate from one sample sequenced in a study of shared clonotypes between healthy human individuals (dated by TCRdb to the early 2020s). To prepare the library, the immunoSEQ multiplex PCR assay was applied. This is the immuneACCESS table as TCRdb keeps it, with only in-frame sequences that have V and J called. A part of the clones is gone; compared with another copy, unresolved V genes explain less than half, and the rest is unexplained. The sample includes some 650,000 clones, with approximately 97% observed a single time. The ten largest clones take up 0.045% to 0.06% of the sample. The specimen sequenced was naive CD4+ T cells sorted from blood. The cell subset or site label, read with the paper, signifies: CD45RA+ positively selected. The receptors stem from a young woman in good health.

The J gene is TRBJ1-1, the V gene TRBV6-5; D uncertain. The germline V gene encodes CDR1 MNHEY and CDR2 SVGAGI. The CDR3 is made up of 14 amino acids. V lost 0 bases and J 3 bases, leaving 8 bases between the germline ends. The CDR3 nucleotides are TGTGCCAGCAGTTACTCACGCGGGGACACTGAAGCTTTCTTT. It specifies CASSYSRGDTEAFF.

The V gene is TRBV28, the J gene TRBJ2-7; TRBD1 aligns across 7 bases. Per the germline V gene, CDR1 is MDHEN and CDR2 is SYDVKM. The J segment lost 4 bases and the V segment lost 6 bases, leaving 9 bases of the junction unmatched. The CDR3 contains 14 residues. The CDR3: CASRRQGSVYEQYF. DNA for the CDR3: TGTGCCAGCAGAAGACAGGGATCCGTGTACGAGCAGTACTTC.

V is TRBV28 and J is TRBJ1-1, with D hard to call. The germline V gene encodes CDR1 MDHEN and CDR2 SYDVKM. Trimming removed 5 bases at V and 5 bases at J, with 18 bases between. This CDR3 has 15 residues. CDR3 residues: CASSQTGFRRTEAFF. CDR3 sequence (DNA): TGTGCCAGCAGTCAAACCGGGTTCCGGAGGACTGAAGCTTTCTTT.

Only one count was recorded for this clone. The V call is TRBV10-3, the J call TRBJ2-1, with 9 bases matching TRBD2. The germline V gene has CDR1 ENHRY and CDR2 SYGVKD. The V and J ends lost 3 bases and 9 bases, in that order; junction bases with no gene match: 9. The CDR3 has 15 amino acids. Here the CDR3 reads CAISDGGRAMGEQFF. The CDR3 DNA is TGTGCCATCAGTGATGGCGGGAGGGCCATGGGTGAGCAGTTCTTC.

CDR3 residues: CASSEVRPRAGGRGKYNEQFF. The CDR3 DNA reads TGTGCCAGCAGTGAAGTAAGGCCCCGTGCGGGTGGGCGGGGGAAATACAATGAGCAGTTCTTC. V is TRBV6-1 and J is TRBJ2-1; 7 bases line up with TRBD2. Germline-derived CDR1 and CDR2 are MNHNS and SASEGT. This CDR3 is 21 amino acids long. Unmatched junction bases numbered 22, after V lost 1 base and J lost 4 bases.

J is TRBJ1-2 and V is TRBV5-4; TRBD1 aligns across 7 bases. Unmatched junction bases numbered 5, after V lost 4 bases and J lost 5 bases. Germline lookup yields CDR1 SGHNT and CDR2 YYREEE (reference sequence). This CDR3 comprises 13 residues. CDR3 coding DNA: TGTGCCAGCAGCGGGGACAGATCTTATGGCTACACCTTC. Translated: CASSGDRSYGYTF.

The CDR3 loop reads CASSEWEAGDEQYF. The CDR3, as DNA: TGTGCCAGCAGTGAGTGGGAGGCCGGGGACGAGCAGTACTTC. V usage is TRBV2 and J usage is TRBJ2-7; possible D gene TRBD2, 6 bases. CDR3 length equals 14 residues. Trimming removed 3 bases at V and 5 bases at J, with 14 bases between. Per the germline V gene, CDR1 is SNHLY and CDR2 is FYNNEI. The entire variable domain, with the rest obtained from reference TRBV2 and TRBJ2-7, is as follows: EPEVTQTPSHQVTQMGQEVILRCVPISNHLYFYWYRQILGQKVEFLVSFYNNEISEKSEIFDDQFSVERPDGSNFTLKIRSTKLEDSAMYFCASSEWEAGDEQYFGPGTRLTVT.

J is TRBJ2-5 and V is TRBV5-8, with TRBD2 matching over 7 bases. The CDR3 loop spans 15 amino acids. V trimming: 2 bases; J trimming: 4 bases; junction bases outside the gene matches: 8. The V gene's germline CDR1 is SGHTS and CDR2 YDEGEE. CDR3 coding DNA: TGTGCCAGCAGCTTTGGCGGGAGAGAGGGAGAGACCCAGTACTTC. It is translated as CASSFGGREGETQYF.

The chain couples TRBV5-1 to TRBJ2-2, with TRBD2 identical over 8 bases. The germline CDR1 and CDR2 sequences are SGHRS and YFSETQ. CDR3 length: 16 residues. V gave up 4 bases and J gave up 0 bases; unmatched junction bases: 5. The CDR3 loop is CASSQPGLANTGELFF. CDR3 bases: TGCGCCAGCAGCCAACCGGGACTAGCGAACACCGGGGAGCTGTTTTTT.